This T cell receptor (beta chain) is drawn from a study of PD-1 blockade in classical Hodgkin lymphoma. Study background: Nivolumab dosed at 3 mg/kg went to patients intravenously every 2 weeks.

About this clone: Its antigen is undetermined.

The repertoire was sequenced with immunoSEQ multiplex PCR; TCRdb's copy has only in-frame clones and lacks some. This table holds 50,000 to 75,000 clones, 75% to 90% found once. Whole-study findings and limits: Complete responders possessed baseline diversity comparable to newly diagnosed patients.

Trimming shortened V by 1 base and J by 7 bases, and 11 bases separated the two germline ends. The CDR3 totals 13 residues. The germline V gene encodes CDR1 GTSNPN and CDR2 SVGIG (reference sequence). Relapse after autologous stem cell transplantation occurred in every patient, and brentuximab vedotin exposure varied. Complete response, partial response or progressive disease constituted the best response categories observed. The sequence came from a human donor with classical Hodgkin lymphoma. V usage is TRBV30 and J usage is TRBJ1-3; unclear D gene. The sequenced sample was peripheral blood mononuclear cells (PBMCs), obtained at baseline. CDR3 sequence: CAWSETAWNTIYF. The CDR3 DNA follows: TGTGCCTGGAGTGAAACAGCCTGGAACACCATATATTTT. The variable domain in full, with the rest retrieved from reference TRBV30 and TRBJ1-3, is SQTIHQWPATLVQPVGSPLSLECTVEGTSNPNLYWYRQAAGRGLQLLFYSVGIGQISSEVPQNLSASRPQDRQFILSSKKLLLSDSGFYLCAWSETAWNTIYFGEGSWLTVV.